This TCR beta chain was captured by sequencing in a study of blood T cell repertoires in COVID-19 (dated by TCRdb to the early 2020s). A note on the overall study: Collaborator samples came from the United States, Italy and Spain and covered acute and convalescent phases of COVID-19. The material from the prospective study consisted of cDNA or gDNA derived from T cells, B-cell-depleted T cells, or PBMCs. The dataset comprised deeply sampled blood TCRbeta repertoires from subjects exposed to, actively infected with, or recovered from COVID-19. The repertoires were made available in a free public database intended to serve as a resource for research on the immune response to SARS-CoV-2. Samples came from the ongoing ImmuneRACE study (first 160 participants) plus 1,254 subjects from 6 global collaborators. A de-identified subject ID, COVID-19 status, age in years and sex were almost always included in the sample metadata. Where available, HLA class I and class II types were taken from metadata supplied by the sample provider and were not determined by assay-based typing. Study-wide conclusions, independent of this receptor: How much clinical and demographic metadata was included differed by source and by participant, and the metadata was provided uncurated.

Each collaborating institution followed its own protocols to collect whole blood in K2EDTA tubes. For TCRbeta analysis, collaborators shipped samples as frozen whole blood, isolated PBMCs, or DNA extracted from either of those sample types. TCRbeta CDR3 regions were amplified from genomic DNA using the immunoSEQ Assay, a bias-controlled multiplex PCR. Per the original workflow: The number of nucleated cells in each sample was estimated from the amplification of reference gene primers within the assay. To quantify the absolute abundance of each unique TCRbeta CDR3 rearrangement, sequence reads were collapsed and filtered. For each sample, productive Simpson clonality was calculated as the square root of Simpson's diversity index over productive rearrangements. The source is immuneACCESS, and TCRdb retained only in-frame sequences with V and J called. Part of the clones is not carried over; for the studies checked, unresolved V genes explain less than half of this, and the remainder is unexplained. That table is the source of V, J and clone size, and D and trimming were worked out from the DNA. This sample holds roughly 280,000 clones; about 88% were observed only once. Approximately 4% of the sample comes from the top ten.

Of note for this clone: Its antigen remains undetermined. Qualities for individual bases were not recorded, and no much larger clone is one base off.

CDR1 and CDR2 are drawn from the germline V gene: SNHLY, FYNNEI. V was cut back by 8 bases and J by 3 bases, leaving a gap of 17 bases between them. The CDR3 measures 14 amino acids from cysteine to phenylalanine. Solely the CDR3 DNA is kept, with 42 bases framed from the first base. The sequenced sample consisted of peripheral blood. The receptor chain draws on TRBV2 and TRBJ2-7; the D gene lacks a confident call. The receptor's source is a man younger than 35 with active or convalescent COVID-19. The CDR3 protein: CASAPNDLGYEQYF. Here is the DNA: TGTGCCAGCGCCCCCAATGACCTAGGCTACGAGCAGTACTTC.